This T cell receptor (beta chain) was recorded in a study of T cell repertoires in cytomegalovirus infection. Study outcomes and limitations: Carriage of CMV together with the relevant HLA was identifiable through cumulative public TCR beta family frequency. The ex vivo response showed dominance by HLA-C-restricted CMV-specific TCR beta clonotypes.

TCRdb recomputed calls from the reads with MiXCR, one row per CDR3 protein. The table shows around 310,000 distinct CDR3 sequences, with almost 30% occurring only once. V was clipped by 5 bases and J by 3 bases, with 19 bases between them. This CDR3 is built from 16 residues. CDR1 and CDR2 from the germline V gene are MDHEN and SYDVKM. With respect to this clonotype: Its target is unknown.

The sequences come from cultured PBMCs, collected from culture after CMV antigen stimulation. The receptor's source is a human donor in good health (CMV status not recorded). Some clones in this sample may be carry-over from other donors' samples. The J gene is TRBJ1-2, the V gene TRBV28, with D tentatively TRBD1 (5 bases). CDR3: CASSLTFRQPHYGYTF. The CDR3 bases are TGTGCCAGCAGTCTTACTTTCCGACAGCCTCACTATGGCTACACCTTC.